These 3 T cell receptor beta chains originate from one sample sequenced in a study of cytomegalovirus exposure and HLA in healthy donors. Here immunoSEQ multiplex PCR was the method, and the copy in TCRdb shows in-frame clones only, minus some. The sample carries about 220,000 clones, 75% to 95% recorded once. Sequenced: PBMCs. The receptor source for this set is a woman aged 18-30 years in good health and CMV-seronegative.

The chain links TRBV7-3 to TRBJ1-2; D is possibly TRBD1 (5 bases). The germline V gene has CDR1 SGHTA and CDR2 FQGTGA. The V end lost 2 bases, the J end lost 4 bases, and 11 bases lay between the germline ends. There are 14 residues in the CDR3. The CDR3 sequence is CASSLGAPFYGYTF. In DNA, the CDR3 is TGTGCCAGCAGCTTAGGGGCGCCCTTCTATGGCTACACCTTC.

The chain couples TRBV4-1 to TRBJ2-3, with 8 bases fitting TRBD2. J gave up 2 bases and V 4 bases, and 11 bases lay outside the gene matches. The CDR3 is 17 amino acids. Germline CDR1 MGHRA, CDR2 YSYEKL. CDR3 DNA: TGCGCCAGCAGCCTGGGCTCGGCAGCGGGAGTCACAGATACGCAGTATTTT. Translating gives CASSLGSAAGVTDTQYF.

V gene TRBV5-5 combines with J gene TRBJ2-7, with 7 bases that match TRBD2. This CDR3 comprises 16 residues. Germline V gives CDR1 SGHKS, CDR2 YYEKEE (reference sequence). The ends lost 5 bases at V and 6 bases at J; junction bases unmatched: 17. CDR3: CASSPPAVAGPREQYF. The CDR3 DNA is TGTGCCAGCAGTCCCCCCGCGGTAGCGGGCCCCCGCGAGCAGTACTTC.